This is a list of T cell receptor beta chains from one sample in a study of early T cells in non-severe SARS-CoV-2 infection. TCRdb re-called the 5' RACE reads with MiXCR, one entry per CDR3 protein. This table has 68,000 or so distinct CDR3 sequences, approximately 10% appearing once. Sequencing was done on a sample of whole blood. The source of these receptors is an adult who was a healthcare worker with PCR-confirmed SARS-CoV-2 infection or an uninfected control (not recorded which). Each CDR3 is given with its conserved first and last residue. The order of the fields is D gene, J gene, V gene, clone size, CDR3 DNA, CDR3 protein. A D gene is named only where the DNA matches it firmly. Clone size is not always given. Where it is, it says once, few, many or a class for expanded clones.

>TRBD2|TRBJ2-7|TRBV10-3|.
TGTGCCATCATGGGGTCTAGCGGGAGAAACTACGAGCAGTACTTC
CAIMGSSGRNYEQYF
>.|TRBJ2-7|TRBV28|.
TGTGCCAGCAGAGGTGGTACCTACGAGCAGTACTTC
CASRGGTYEQYF
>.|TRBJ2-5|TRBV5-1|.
TGCGCCAGCAGCGGAGAGACCCAGTACTTC
CASSGETQYF
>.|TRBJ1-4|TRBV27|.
TGTGCCTCCTCAGGAGGGGCTAATGAAAAACTGTTTTTT
CASSGGANEKLFF
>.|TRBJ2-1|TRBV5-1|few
TGCGCCAGCAGCTTGGAAGGGACACAATACAATGAGCAGTTCTTC
CASSLEGTQYNEQFF
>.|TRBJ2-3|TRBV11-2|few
TGTGCCAGCAGCTTAGATTTTCCTAGCACAGATACGCAGTATTTT
CASSLDFPSTDTQYF
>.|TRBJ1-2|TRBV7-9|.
TGTGCCAGCAGCCTAACAGAAGACTATGGCTACACCTTC
CASSLTEDYGYTF
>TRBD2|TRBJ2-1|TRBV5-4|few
TGTGCCAGCAGCTTGAAGCTAGCGGGGTCAAATGAGCAGTTCTTC
CASSLKLAGSNEQFF
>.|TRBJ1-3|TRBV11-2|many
TGTGCCAGCAGCTGGAGGCATTCTGGAAACACCATATATTTT
CASSWRHSGNTIYF
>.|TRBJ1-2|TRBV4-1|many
TGCGCCAGCAACCTTCACCACCGGGACTATGGCTACACCTTC
CASNLHHRDYGYTF
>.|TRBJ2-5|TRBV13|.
TGTGCCAGCAGCAGACTAGTGGAGACCCAGTACTTC
CASSRLVETQYF
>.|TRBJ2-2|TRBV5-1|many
TGCGCCAGCAGCTTGGATCCTAGCCCCGGGGAGCTGTTTTTT
CASSLDPSPGELFF
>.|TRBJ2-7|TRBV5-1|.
TGCGCCAGCAGCTTGGGAGGTACCTACAACTACGAGCAGTACTTC
CASSLGGTYNYEQYF
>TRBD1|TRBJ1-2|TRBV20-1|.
TGCAGTGCGCTATGGGGACAGATAAATGGCTACACCTTC
CSALWGQINGYTF
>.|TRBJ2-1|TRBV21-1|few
TGTGCCAGCAGCCCCCCTCCTGAGCAGTTCTTC
CASSPPPEQFF
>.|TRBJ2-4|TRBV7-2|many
TGTGCCAGCAGCCCAGAGGGGACGTACCAAAGGATTCAGTACTTC
CASSPEGTYQRIQYF
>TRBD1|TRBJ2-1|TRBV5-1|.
TGCGCCAGCAGCATGGACAGGGGACGGTTCTACAATGAGCAGTTCTTC
CASSMDRGRFYNEQFF
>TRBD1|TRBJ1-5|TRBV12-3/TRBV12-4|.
TGTGCCAGCAGCGAAACAGGGGGCGCGGGTCAGCCCCAGCATTTT
CASSETGGAGQPQHF
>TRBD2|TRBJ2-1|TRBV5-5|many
TGTGCCAGCAGCTCGGGACTAGTTGTTGAGCAGTTCTTC
CASSSGLVVEQFF
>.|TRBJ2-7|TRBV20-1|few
TGCAGTGCTAGGGGGCTAATCCTCGAGCAGTACTTC
CSARGLILEQYF
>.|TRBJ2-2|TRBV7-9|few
TGTGCCAGCAGCTATCAGAGCGGTGTTCTAACCGGGGAGCTGTTTTTT
CASSYQSGVLTGELFF
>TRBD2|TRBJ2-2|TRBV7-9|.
TGTGCCAGCAGCTTCCCTAGCGGAGCCACCGGGGAGCTGTTTTTT
CASSFPSGATGELFF
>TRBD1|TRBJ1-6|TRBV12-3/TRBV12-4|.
TGTGCCAGCAGTGACCGGACAGGCGGTAATTCACCCCTCCACTTT
CASSDRTGGNSPLHF
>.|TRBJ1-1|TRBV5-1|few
TGCGCCAGCAGCTTGGACCCCTCGGGGGCGAACACTGAAGCTTTCTTT
CASSLDPSGANTEAFF
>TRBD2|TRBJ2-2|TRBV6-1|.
TGTGCCAGCAGTGTTGTAGGAACTAGCGGGAGGGCCGGGGAGCTGTTTTTT
CASSVVGTSGRAGELFF
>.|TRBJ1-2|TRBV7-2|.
TGTGCCAGCAGCTTCAATGGGGGACTCAACTATGGCTACACCTTC
CASSFNGGLNYGYTF
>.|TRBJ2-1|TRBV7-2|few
TGTGCCAGCAGCTTAAGTTCCGTGGAAGGTGAGCAGTTCTTC
CASSLSSVEGEQFF
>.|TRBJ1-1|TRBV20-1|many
TGCAGTGCCCGCCCACAGTCGAACACTGAAGCTTTCTTT
CSARPQSNTEAFF
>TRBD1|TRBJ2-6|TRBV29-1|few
TGCAGCGCGAGGACAGGTTCTCTTTCTGGGGCCAACGTCCTGACTTTC
CSARTGSLSGANVLTF
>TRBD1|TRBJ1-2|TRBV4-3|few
TGCGCCAGCAGCCAAGATAGGGGACAGGGAAGTTATGGCTACACCTTC
CASSQDRGQGSYGYTF
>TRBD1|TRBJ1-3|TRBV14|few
TGTGCCAGCAGCCAAGTGGCAGGGGGACAGAAGGGCTCTGGAAACACCATATATTTT
CASSQVAGGQKGSGNTIYF
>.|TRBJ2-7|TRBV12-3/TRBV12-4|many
.
CASSSSDREGEQYF
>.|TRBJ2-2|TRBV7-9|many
TGTGCCAGAGCCGACGCGAACACCGGGGAGCTGTTTTTT
CARADANTGELFF
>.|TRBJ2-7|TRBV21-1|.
TGTGCCAGCAGCGTGAAGTGGCGGGAGCCCTACGAGCAGTACTTC
CASSVKWREPYEQYF
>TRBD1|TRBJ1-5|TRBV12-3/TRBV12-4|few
TGTGCCAGCAGTGGAACCGGGACAGGGGGTAGGCAGCCCCAGCATTTT
CASSGTGTGGRQPQHF
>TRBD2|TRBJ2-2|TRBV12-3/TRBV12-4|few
TGTGCCAGCAGCATGACCGGGACTAGGGCGAACACCGGGGAGCTGTTTTTT
CASSMTGTRANTGELFF
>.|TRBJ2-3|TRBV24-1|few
TGTGCCACCAGTGATCGGCTAGTTGCAGATACGCAGTATTTT
CATSDRLVADTQYF
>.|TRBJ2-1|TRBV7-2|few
TGTGCCAGCAGCTTAGGGCTGACTATGAACAATGAGCAGTTCTTC
CASSLGLTMNNEQFF
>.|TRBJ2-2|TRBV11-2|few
TGTGCCAGCATCCAACGATTGGGGGCACTATCGAACACCGGGGAGCTGTTTTTT
CASIQRLGALSNTGELFF
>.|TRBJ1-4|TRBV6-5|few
TGTGCCAGCGGAATACATATTAATGAAAAACTGTTTTTT
CASGIHINEKLFF
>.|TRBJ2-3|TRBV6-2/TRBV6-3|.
TGTGCCAGCAGTTACTCGACTACGGTCACAGATACGCAGTATTTT
CASSYSTTVTDTQYF
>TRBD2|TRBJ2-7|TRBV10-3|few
TGTGCCGCCTGGGGGGGAGGGCCAAACAGCGAGCAGTACTTC
CAAWGGGPNSEQYF
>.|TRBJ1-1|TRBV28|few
TGTGCCAGCAATCGCAGGGGTTCCAACACTGAAGCTTTCTTT
CASNRRGSNTEAFF
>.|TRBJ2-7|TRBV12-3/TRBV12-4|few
TGTGCCAGCAGTACAAAATACGAGCAGTACTTC
CASSTKYEQYF
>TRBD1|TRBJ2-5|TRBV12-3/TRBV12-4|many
TGTGCCAGCAGTCCCGGGACAGGTCCGCAAGAGACCCAGTACTTC
CASSPGTGPQETQYF
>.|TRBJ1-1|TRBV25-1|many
TGTGCCAGCAGTGAATCGGCTGAAGCTTTCTTT
CASSESAEAFF
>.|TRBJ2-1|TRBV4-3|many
TGCGCCAGCAGCCAAGAGGTGGGCGGCGCCTACAATGAGCAGTTCTTC
CASSQEVGGAYNEQFF
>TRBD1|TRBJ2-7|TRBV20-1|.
TGCAGTGCTAGCACAGGGGATCGCGAGCAGTACTTC
CSASTGDREQYF